A selection of T cell receptor beta chains follows, all from one sample in a study of cytomegalovirus exposure and HLA in healthy donors. Clones were sequenced by immunoSEQ multiplex PCR, and TCRdb holds only the in-frame ones, with some missing. This table holds approximately 92,000 clones. The sequencing input was PBMCs. These receptors originate from a woman aged 30 to 39 in good health and CMV-seronegative. Each CDR3 is given with its conserved first and last residue. A D gene is named only where the DNA matches it firmly.

j_call d_call v_call cdr3_aa cdr3_nt
TRBJ2-5 NA TRBV6-5 CASSYSGGRETQYF TGTGCCAGCAGTTACTCGGGGGGGCGGGAGACCCAGTACTTC
TRBJ1-1 NA TRBV29-1 CSVSRDTNTEAFF TGCAGCGTTTCTCGGGACACCAACACTGAAGCTTTCTTT
TRBJ1-6 TRBD1 TRBV2 CASSEGQGHSPLHF TGTGCCAGCAGTGAGGGACAGGGGCATTCACCCCTCCACTTT
TRBJ1-1 TRBD1 TRBV19 CASSIRYRGIAEAFF TGTGCCAGTAGTATACGGTACAGGGGGATAGCTGAAGCTTTCTTT
TRBJ1-2 NA TRBV13 CASSYTNYGYTF TGTGCCAGCAGTTATACTAACTATGGCTACACCTTC
TRBJ2-5 NA TRBV9 CASSVGQGQETQYF TGTGCCAGCAGCGTAGGTCAGGGGCAAGAGACCCAGTACTTC
TRBJ1-5 NA TRBV21-1 CASIPRGQSYSNQPQHF TGTGCCAGCATCCCAAGGGGACAGAGTTATAGCAATCAGCCCCAGCATTTT
TRBJ1-5 NA TRBV15 CATSRDLRGPQPQHF TGTGCCACCAGCAGAGATCTTAGGGGCCCTCAGCCCCAGCATTTT
TRBJ2-2 NA TRBV5-5 CASSEGPTDLPGELFF TGTGCCAGCAGTGAGGGCCCCACAGATCTCCCCGGGGAGCTGTTTTTT
TRBJ1-2 TRBD1 TRBV6-6 CASSQGQGVTGYTF TGTGCCAGCAGTCAGGGACAGGGGGTAACTGGCTACACCTTC
TRBJ1-2 NA TRBV25-1 CASSGGTPGGYTF TGTGCCAGCAGTGGCGGTACTCCGGGTGGCTACACCTTC
TRBJ1-2 TRBD1 TRBV10-3 CAIRSEGQLSPNYGYTF TGTGCCATCAGGAGCGAGGGACAGCTATCCCCTAACTATGGCTACACCTTC
TRBJ1-2 TRBD1 TRBV5-1 CASNLGGQDGYTF TGCGCCAGCAACCTTGGGGGACAGGATGGCTACACCTTC
TRBJ1-5 TRBD1 TRBV19 CASSIQGQGSYQPQHF TGTGCCAGTAGTATCCAGGGACAGGGGTCCTATCAGCCCCAGCATTTT
TRBJ1-2 NA TRBV6-4 CASPGQPNLANYGYTF TGTGCCAGCCCGGGACAACCCAATTTAGCTAACTATGGCTACACCTTC
TRBJ2-5 TRBD2 TRBV7-2 CASSLAGTNQETQYF TGTGCCAGCAGCTTAGCGGGGACTAACCAAGAGACCCAGTACTTC
TRBJ2-5 TRBD2 TRBV7-9 CASSSALAGGETQYF TGTGCCAGCAGCTCTGCACTAGCGGGGGGAGAGACCCAGTACTTC
TRBJ2-2 TRBD2 TRBV7-3 CASSLAGGPAGELFF TGTGCCAGCAGCTTAGCGGGAGGGCCAGCCGGGGAGCTGTTTTTT
TRBJ1-4 NA TRBV4-1 CASSQVRITNEKLFF TGCGCCAGCAGCCAAGTTCGTATTACTAATGAAAAACTGTTTTTT
TRBJ1-3 NA TRBV5-1 CASSLEQGNTIYF TGCGCCAGCAGCTTGGAACAGGGAAACACCATATATTTT
TRBJ1-2 NA TRBV29-1 CSVGTAPMGYTF TGCAGCGTTGGGACAGCCCCTATGGGCTACACCTTC
TRBJ2-5 TRBD2 TRBV7-2 CASSSGLAGVSQYF TGTGCCAGCAGCTCGGGACTAGCGGGTGTATCCCAGTACTTC
TRBJ1-1 NA TRBV29-1 CSVAGQMREAFF TGCAGCGTTGCAGGACAGATGAGAGAAGCTTTCTTT
TRBJ1-5 NA TRBV4-2 CASSQALSVSNQPQHF TGTGCCAGCAGCCAAGCTCTTTCAGTAAGCAATCAGCCCCAGCATTTT
TRBJ2-1 TRBD2 TRBV7-2 CASTQLAGVSFEQFF TGCGCCAGCACCCAACTAGCGGGAGTCTCTTTTGAGCAGTTCTTC
TRBJ2-5 NA TRBV9 CASSVEAGRQETQYF TGTGCCAGCAGCGTAGAAGCGGGCCGACAAGAGACCCAGTACTTC
TRBJ2-2 TRBD2 TRBV6-1 CASRIAGGTTGELFF TGTGCCAGCAGAATAGCGGGAGGAACAACCGGGGAGCTGTTTTTT
TRBJ1-4 TRBD1 TRBV19 CASTTGQGAEKLFF TGTGCCAGTACCACGGGACAGGGGGCCGAAAAACTGTTTTTT
TRBJ2-3 TRBD1 TRBV5-1 CASSLATGSPPSTDTQYF TGCGCCAGCAGCTTGGCGACAGGGTCACCTCCTAGCACAGATACGCAGTATTTT
TRBJ2-7 TRBD1 TRBV11-2 CASSVGTGYEQYF TGTGCCAGCAGCGTAGGGACAGGCTACGAGCAGTACTTC
TRBJ1-5 TRBD1 TRBV6-1 CASSEWTGGASQPQHF TGTGCCAGCAGTGAATGGACAGGGGGCGCGAGTCAGCCCCAGCATTTT
TRBJ2-7 TRBD2 TRBV5-1 CASSKTSGSIHEQYF TGCGCCAGCAGCAAGACTAGCGGGAGCATCCACGAGCAGTACTTC
TRBJ1-4 NA TRBV7-2 CASSFVRGEEKLFF TGTGCCAGCAGCTTTGTCAGGGGAGAGGAAAAACTGTTTTTT